This T cell receptor (beta chain) originates from a study of cytomegalovirus exposure and HLA in healthy donors. The count of this clone is one. PCR amplification relied on 60 Vbeta primers (plus 13 Jbeta primers). The assay was immunoSEQ multiplex PCR, and TCRdb's table has in-frame clones only and misses some. The table lists 120,000 or so clones, more than 60% of them singletons. The germline CDR1 and CDR2 sequences are DFQATT and SNEGSKA (reference sequence). This CDR3 contains 11 residues. The V end was cut by 3 bases, the J end by 4 bases, with 6 bases between. This chain joins TRBV20-1 and TRBJ1-1; D perhaps matches TRBD1 (5 bases). The sample comprised PBMCs. The origin of this receptor is a woman aged 45-60 years in good health and CMV-seropositive. The CDR3 sequence: CSASRATEAFF. CDR3 sequence (DNA): TGCAGTGCTAGCAGGGCCACTGAAGCTTTCTTT.